The present TCR beta chain was sequenced within a study of shared clonotypes between healthy human individuals. Study observations and caveats: Sampling involved blood alone; tissue repertoires likely differ.

Sequenced by immunoSEQ multiplex PCR; TCRdb stores in-frame clones only, minus some. The sample yields 760,000 or so clones, 90% to 98% seen once. In the case of this clone: The antigen is not known.

Selected positively for CCR7 and CD45RO-negative, naive CD8 cells excluded terminally differentiated effector memory CD45RA+ cells. The germline V gene has CDR1 MRHNA and CDR2 SNTAGT. The V end lost 4 bases, the J end lost 2 bases, and 5 bases lay between the germline ends. This CDR3 spans 13 amino acids. The specimen sequenced was naive CD8+ T cells sorted from blood. The clonotype originates from a man in his thirties or forties in good health. The chain couples TRBV6-4 to TRBJ2-2; unclear D gene. The CDR3 reads CASSGDNTGELFF. In DNA form, the CDR3 reads TGTGCCAGCAGTGGCGACAACACCGGGGAGCTGTTTTTT.